This T cell receptor beta chain is drawn from a study of low-dose radiotherapy and immunotherapy resistance in tumors. A single count supports this clonotype. Both TCRalpha and TCRbeta chains were reverse transcribed with V-gene-specific primers. The TCRs were subjected to amplification over about 20 PCR cycles employing a constant-region primer in conjunction with a V-primer adapter. TCRdb analysed the reads with MiXCR anew, one entry per CDR3 protein. The repertoire has 15,000 or so distinct CDR3 sequences, under 55% of them found once; the top ten carry around 3.8%. Trimming at V came to 3 bases and at J to 4 bases, leaving 3 bases not matched to a gene. Germline V gene data show CDR1 as LNHNV and CDR2 as YYDKDF (reference sequence). The CDR3 sequence is 14 residues long.

The receptor's source is a human donor with advanced metastatic prostate, ovarian, gallbladder or colorectal cancer (not recorded which). This table probably holds off-target reads from a library built for another chain. V usage is TRBV15 and J usage is TRBJ1-5; 7 positions agree with TRBD1. Here the CDR3 DNA reads TGTGCCACCAGCAGGAGGACAGGTAATCAGCCCCAGCATTTT. Its protein product is CATSRRTGNQPQHF.